These 16 T cell receptor beta chains were sequenced from one sample in a study of blood T cell repertoires in COVID-19. Assay: immunoSEQ multiplex PCR; the TCRdb copy retains only in-frame clones and omits some. The data contain about 190,000 clones, roughly 89% of them seen just once; the ten biggest clones take up under 4%. The sample comprised PBMCs or T cells enriched from blood (not recorded which). These receptors were taken from a woman aged 25-40 years who had been exposed to COVID-19.

The genes are TRBV7-2 and TRBJ1-5, with D possibly being TRBD1 (5 bases). This CDR3 is built from 14 residues. V lost 5 bases to trimming and J lost 3 bases, with 11 bases between them. The germline CDR1 and CDR2 sequences are SGHTA and FQGNSA. The CDR3 protein is CASSHTGYNQPQHF. CDR3 nucleotides: TGTGCCAGCAGCCACACAGGATACAATCAGCCCCAGCATTTT.

V and J are TRBV4-1 and TRBJ2-2, with 7 bases fitting TRBD1. The CDR3 is made up of 15 amino acids. V lost 4 bases, J lost 5 bases, and 7 bases stayed unmatched. Germline V gene lookup returns CDR1 MGHRA and CDR2 YSYEKL. DNA of the CDR3: TGCGCCAGCAGCCTCAGGACAGGAGGAACCGGGGAGCTGTTTTTT. Its protein is CASSLRTGGTGELFF.

This clone occurred once. This chain joins TRBV6-1 and TRBJ2-7; D is perhaps TRBD2 (6 bases). Germline CDR1 and CDR2: MNHNS and SASEGT. The V gene lost 4 bases and the J gene lost 1 base, with 17 bases spanning the gap. CDR3 size: 16 residues. CDR3 residues: CASSGYLPGRSYEQYF. For the CDR3, the DNA is TGTGCCAGCAGTGGATACTTACCGGGGAGGTCCTACGAGCAGTACTTC.

V is TRBV4-3 and J is TRBJ2-7, with D uncertain. Germline CDR1 LGHNA, CDR2 YSLEER. Trimming left V 0 bases short and J 3 bases short, with 12 bases between. This CDR3 spans 15 amino acids. CDR3 sequence (DNA): TGCGCCAGCAGCCAAGAGGTGCTGGCTGACTACGAGCAGTACTTC. Amino acid sequence: CASSQEVLADYEQYF.

The V and J genes are TRBV27 and TRBJ1-2; 8 bases map to TRBD1. Germline-derived CDR1 and CDR2 are MNHEY and SMNVEV (reference sequence). V lost 6 bases to trimming and J lost 8 bases; unmatched junction nucleotides: 8. The CDR3 runs 13 residues. CDR3 loop: CASSLDRVNGYTF. DNA of the CDR3: TGTGCCAGCAGCCTGGACAGGGTGAACGGCTACACCTTC.

The chain has TRBV19 and TRBJ1-3, with D unclear. V was shortened by 2 bases and J by 0 bases, with 11 bases between the two germline ends. In germline, CDR1 is LNHDA, CDR2 SQIVND (reference sequence). The CDR3 runs to 16 residues. In nucleotides, the CDR3 is TGTGCCAGTAGTATAAACGGCGGTCTCTCTGGAAACACCATATATTTT. Translating gives CASSINGGLSGNTIYF.

V is TRBV2 and J is TRBJ2-7; 9 bases map to TRBD1. Germline V gene data show CDR1 as SNHLY and CDR2 as FYNNEI. CDR3 length equals 15 residues. The V and J ends lost 3 bases and 5 bases, in that order; junction bases with no gene match: 8. CDR3 sequence reads: CASSDGQGFLDEQYF. Written as DNA, the CDR3 is TGTGCCAGCAGTGACGGACAGGGGTTCCTCGACGAGCAGTACTTC.

The J gene is TRBJ2-2, the V gene TRBV24-1; 9 bases fit TRBD2. The CDR3 spans 16 residues. Looked up from germline, CDR1 is KGHDR and CDR2 is SFDVKD. Trimming removed 2 bases from V and 4 bases from J; junction bases left unmatched: 4. In nucleotides, the CDR3 is TGTGCCACCAGTGATTCCGCGGGGGGGCTCACCGGGGAGCTGTTTTTT. Its translation is CATSDSAGGLTGELFF.

V and J are TRBV27 and TRBJ2-7; 11 positions agree with TRBD1. Germline CDR1 and CDR2: MNHEY and SMNVEV (reference sequence). This CDR3 contains 14 residues. V was pared by 5 bases and J by 2 bases, with 2 bases of the junction left unmatched. The CDR3 sequence is CASSMDRGPYEQYF. The CDR3, as DNA: TGTGCCAGCAGTATGGACAGGGGGCCCTACGAGCAGTACTTC.

The chain carries TRBV2 and TRBJ2-1; perhaps TRBD2 as D (6 bases). V gave up 6 bases and J gave up 9 bases, with 21 bases separating them. This CDR3 spans 15 amino acids. Germline assignment: CDR1 SNHLY and CDR2 FYNNEI. The CDR3 sequence is CASSFPGTQNREQFF. CDR3 DNA sequence: TGTGCCAGCAGCTTTCCAGGGACTCAAAATCGTGAGCAGTTCTTC.

The chain uses TRBV10-3 and TRBJ2-3; 7 bases are a match to TRBD2. In germline, CDR1 is ENHRY, CDR2 SYGVKD. V was clipped by 7 bases and J by 2 bases; unmatched bases: 12. This CDR3 region has 16 residues. The CDR3 region is CAIKGTTPTDTDTQYF. CDR3 DNA sequence: TGTGCCATCAAAGGGACTACCCCTACAGACACAGATACGCAGTATTTT.

This clone was counted only a few times. The chain links TRBV7-8 to TRBJ1-2; no clear D. Trimming cost V 1 base and J 5 bases, with 8 bases left between them. Germline V gene data show CDR1 as SGHVS and CDR2 as FQNEAQ. This CDR3 is built from 13 residues. For the CDR3, the DNA is TGTGCCAGCAGCTTAGGCAGCGCGTATGGCTACACCTTC. It translates to CASSLGSAYGYTF.

The CDR3 bases are TGTGCCAGTAGTCGGTCGGGGGATCCCAATCAGCCCCAGCATTTT. Its translation is CASSRSGDPNQPQHF. The chain combines TRBV19 with TRBJ1-5, with D perhaps matching TRBD1 (5 bases). With 5 bases removed from V and 3 bases from J, the gap between germline ends came to 14 bases. The germline V gene has CDR1 LNHDA and CDR2 SQIVND (reference sequence). The CDR3 consists of 15 residues.

This clone came up a few times. This chain connects TRBV9 to TRBJ1-2, with 8 bases matching TRBD1. V lost 6 bases, J lost 4 bases, and 11 bases stayed unmatched. CDR1 is SGDLS and CDR2 is YYNGEE in the germline V gene. There are 15 residues in the CDR3. The chain's CDR3 is CASTREGTGGYGYTF. The CDR3 coding sequence is TGTGCCAGCACCCGTGAGGGTACAGGGGGCTATGGCTACACCTTC. The full variable domain, completed using reference TRBV9 and TRBJ1-2, is DSGVTQTPKHLITATGQRVTLRCSPRSGDLSVYWYQQSLDQGLQFLIQYYNGEERAKGNILERFSAQQFPDLHSELNLSSLELGDSALYFCASTREGTGGYGYTFGSGTRLTVV.

The J gene is TRBJ1-2, the V gene TRBV19; D is perhaps TRBD1 (5 bases). V was pared by 3 bases and J by 7 bases, with 15 bases between. The V gene's germline CDR1 is LNHDA and CDR2 SQIVND (reference sequence). The CDR3 has 14 amino acids. CDR3 loop: CASSIPRVGFGYTF. CDR3 in DNA: TGTGCCAGTAGTATCCCCAGGGTCGGCTTTGGCTACACCTTC.

This chain joins TRBV7-2 and TRBJ2-3; 11 positions match TRBD2. The trim removed 4 bases at V and 0 bases at J, leaving 9 bases unmatched. The CDR3 loop spans 18 amino acids. CDR1 and CDR2 (germline): SGHTA, FQGNSA. The CDR3 DNA sequence: TGTGCCAGCAGCTCGGCTAGCGGGGGGATTCCTAGCACAGATACGCAGTATTTT. Residues: CASSSASGGIPSTDTQYF.